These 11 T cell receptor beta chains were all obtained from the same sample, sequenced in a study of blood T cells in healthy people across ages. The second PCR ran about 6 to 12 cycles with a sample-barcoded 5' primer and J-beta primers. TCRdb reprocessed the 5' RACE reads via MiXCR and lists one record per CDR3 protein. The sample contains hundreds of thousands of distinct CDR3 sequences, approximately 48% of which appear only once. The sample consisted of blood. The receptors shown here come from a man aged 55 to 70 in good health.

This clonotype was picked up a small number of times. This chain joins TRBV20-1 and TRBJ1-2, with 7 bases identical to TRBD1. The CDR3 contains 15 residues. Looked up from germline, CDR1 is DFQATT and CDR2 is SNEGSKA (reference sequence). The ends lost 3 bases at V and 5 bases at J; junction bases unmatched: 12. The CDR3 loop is CSARRSGQGVYGYTF. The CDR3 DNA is TGCAGTGCTAGGAGGTCAGGGCAGGGGGTGTATGGCTACACCTTC.

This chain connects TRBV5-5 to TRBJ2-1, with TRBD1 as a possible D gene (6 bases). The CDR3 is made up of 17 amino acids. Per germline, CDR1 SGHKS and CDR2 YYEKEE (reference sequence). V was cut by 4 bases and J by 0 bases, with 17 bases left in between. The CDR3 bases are TGTGCCAGCAGCAAGAACCCCAGGGGAGACTCCTACAATGAGCAGTTCTTC. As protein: CASSKNPRGDSYNEQFF. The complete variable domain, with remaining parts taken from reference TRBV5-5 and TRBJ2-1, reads DAGVTQSPTHLIKTRGQQVTLRCSPISGHKSVSWYQQVLGQGPQFIFQYYEKEERGRGNFPDRFSARQFPNYSSELNVNALLLGDSALYLCASSKNPRGDSYNEQFFGPGTRLTVL.

The CDR3 reads CSARAGGRSARTDTQYF. As DNA, the CDR3 is TGCAGTGCTAGGGCCGGCGGGAGGTCCGCCCGTACAGATACGCAGTATTTT. The rearrangement joins TRBV20-1 to TRBJ2-3; 8 bases line up with TRBD2. Trimming at V came to 3 bases and at J to 3 bases, leaving 14 bases not matched to a gene. CDR3 length: 17 residues. The germline gives CDR1 DFQATT, CDR2 SNEGSKA (reference sequence).

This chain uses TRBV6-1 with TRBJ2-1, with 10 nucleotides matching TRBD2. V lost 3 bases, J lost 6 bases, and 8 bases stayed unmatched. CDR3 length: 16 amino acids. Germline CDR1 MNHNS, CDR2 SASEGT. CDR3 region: CASSDSGGIPFNEQFF. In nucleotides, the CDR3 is TGTGCCAGCAGTGATAGCGGGGGGATTCCTTTCAATGAGCAGTTCTTC.

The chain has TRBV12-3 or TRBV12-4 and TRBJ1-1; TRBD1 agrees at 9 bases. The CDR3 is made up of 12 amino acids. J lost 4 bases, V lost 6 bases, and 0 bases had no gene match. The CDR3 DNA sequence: TGTGCCAGCAGACAGGGGGCCACTGAAGCTTTCTTT. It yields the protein CASRQGATEAFF.

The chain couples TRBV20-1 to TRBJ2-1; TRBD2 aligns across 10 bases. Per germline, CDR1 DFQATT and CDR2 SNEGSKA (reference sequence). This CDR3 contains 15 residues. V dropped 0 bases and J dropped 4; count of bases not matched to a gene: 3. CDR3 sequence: CSARDVAGGYNEQFF. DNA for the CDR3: TGCAGTGCTAGAGATGTAGCGGGGGGTTACAATGAGCAGTTCTTC.

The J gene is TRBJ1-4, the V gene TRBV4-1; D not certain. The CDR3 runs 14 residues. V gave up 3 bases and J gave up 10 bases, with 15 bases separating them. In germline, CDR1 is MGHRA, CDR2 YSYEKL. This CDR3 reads CASSQAVGERKLFF. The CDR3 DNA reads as TGCGCCAGCAGCCAGGCTGTAGGTGAGAGAAAACTGTTTTTT.

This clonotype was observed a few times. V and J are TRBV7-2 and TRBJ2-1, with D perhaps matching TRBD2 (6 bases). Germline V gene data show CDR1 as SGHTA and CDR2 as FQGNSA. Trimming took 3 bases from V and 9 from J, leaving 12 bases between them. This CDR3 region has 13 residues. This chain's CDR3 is CASSLREAGEQFF. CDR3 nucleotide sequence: TGTGCCAGCAGCTTGCGGGAAGCGGGTGAGCAGTTCTTC.

The CDR3, as DNA: TGTGCCAGCAGCCCCCAGCGCGGACTAGCTGGGGGGCCCACAGATACGCAGTATTTT. Translation gives CASSPQRGLAGGPTDTQYF. This chain uses TRBV3-1 with TRBJ2-3; TRBD2 matches at 8 bases. This CDR3 is built from 19 residues. Trimming took 4 bases from V and 2 from J; bases not matched to a gene: 17. Germline-derived CDR1 and CDR2 are LGHDT and YNNKEL (reference sequence).

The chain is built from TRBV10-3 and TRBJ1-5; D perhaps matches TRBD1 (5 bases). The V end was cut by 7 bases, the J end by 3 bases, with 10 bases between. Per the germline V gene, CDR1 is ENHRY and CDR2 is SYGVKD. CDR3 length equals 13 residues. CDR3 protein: CAITAGTNQPQHF. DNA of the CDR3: TGTGCCATCACCGCAGGGACCAATCAGCCCCAGCATTTT.

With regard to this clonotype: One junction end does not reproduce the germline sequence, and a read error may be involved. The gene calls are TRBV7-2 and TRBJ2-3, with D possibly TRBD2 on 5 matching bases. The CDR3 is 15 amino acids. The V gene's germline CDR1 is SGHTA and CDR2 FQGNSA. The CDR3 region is CVSSLILLETDTQYF. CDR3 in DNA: TGTGTCAGCAGCTTAATTTTACTAGAGACAGATACGCAGTATTTT.